Listed below are T cell receptor beta chains from one sample, sequenced in a study of T cell repertoires in cytomegalovirus infection. These receptors' antigens are unknown. One entry per CDR3 protein results from TCRdb running MiXCR on the reads. This table holds about 360,000 distinct CDR3 sequences, about 35% found once. The sample consisted of cultured PBMCs, taken from culture after CMV antigen stimulation. The receptors stem from a human donor in good health (CMV status not recorded). Some clones in this sample may be carry-over from other donors' samples. Each CDR3 is given with its conserved first and last residue. D genes are given only for firm matches. Rows may omit the clone size; those that give it use once, few, many or a size class.

D: -; J: TRBJ2-7; size: -; V: TRBV6-2/TRBV6-3; DNA: TGTGCCAGCAACTTTAGGGGCCTTAGCTCCTACGAGCAGTACTTC; CDR3: CASNFRGLSSYEQYF
D: TRBD1; J: TRBJ1-5; size: few; V: TRBV19; DNA: TGTGCCAGTAGAGGGGGACAGGGGGCCATCAATCAGCCCCAGCATTTT; CDR3: CASRGGQGAINQPQHF
D: TRBD2; J: TRBJ2-1; size: -; V: TRBV30; DNA: TGTGCCTGGAACCCCGGACTAGCGGGATCCTACAATGAGCAGTTCTTC; CDR3: CAWNPGLAGSYNEQFF
D: TRBD2; J: TRBJ2-1; size: many; V: TRBV18; DNA: TGTGCCAGCTCACCCGGGACTAGCGCATACAATGAGCAGTTCTTC; CDR3: CASSPGTSAYNEQFF
D: -; J: TRBJ1-1; size: few; V: TRBV18; DNA: TGTGCCAGCTCAACTGCCGGGACGAACACTGAAGCTTTCTTT; CDR3: CASSTAGTNTEAFF
D: -; J: TRBJ1-2; size: -; V: TRBV24-1; DNA: TGTGCCACCAGTGAGCCTACAGGGAACTATGGCTACACCTTC; CDR3: CATSEPTGNYGYTF
D: TRBD2; J: TRBJ2-1; size: -; V: TRBV11-2; DNA: TGTGCCAGCAGCGTAAATGTAGCGGGAGGCAAAGAGCAGTTCTTC; CDR3: CASSVNVAGGKEQFF
D: TRBD2; J: TRBJ2-1; size: -; V: TRBV19; DNA: TGTGCCAGTAGTGCGGGACTAGCCCAGTTCTTC; CDR3: CASSAGLAQFF
D: -; J: TRBJ2-3; size: -; V: TRBV7-9; DNA: TGTGCCAGCAGGCGGGACTTTGTATCCCCCACAGATACGCAGTATTTT; CDR3: CASRRDFVSPTDTQYF
D: -; J: TRBJ2-1; size: -; V: TRBV14; DNA: TGTGCCAGCAGCCATTCAACGGGACTTACCTACAATGAGCAGTTCTTC; CDR3: CASSHSTGLTYNEQFF
D: -; J: TRBJ1-1; size: few; V: TRBV6-5; DNA: TGTGCCAGCAGTTACGCGGACTTTGACACTGAAGCTTTCTTT; CDR3: CASSYADFDTEAFF
D: -; J: TRBJ2-1; size: -; V: TRBV7-2; DNA: TGTGCCAGCAGCTTTAACTCCTACAATGAGCAGTTCTTC; CDR3: CASSFNSYNEQFF
D: TRBD2; J: TRBJ2-1; size: few; V: TRBV6-2/TRBV6-3; DNA: TGTGCCGCCGAGCGGGAGGTTACGAATGAGCAGTTCTTC; CDR3: CAAEREVTNEQFF
D: -; J: TRBJ2-4; size: -; V: TRBV14; DNA: TGTGCCAGCAGCCAAGATGGGGGCTCGAGGGCCAAAAACATTCAGTACTTC; CDR3: CASSQDGGSRAKNIQYF
D: TRBD1; J: TRBJ1-1; size: few; V: TRBV7-9; DNA: TGTGCCAGCAGCTCCCCCGGGACAGGGGGCCTCACTGAAGCTTTCTTT; CDR3: CASSSPGTGGLTEAFF
D: TRBD2; J: TRBJ2-3; size: -; V: TRBV12-3/TRBV12-4; DNA: TGTGCCAGCAGTTCCGGGACTAGGTCGCCTCCCACAGATACGCAGTATTTT; CDR3: CASSSGTRSPPTDTQYF
D: -; J: TRBJ1-2; size: many; V: TRBV7-2; DNA: TGTGCCAGCAGCCGATCTATGGAATATGGCTACACCTTC; CDR3: CASSRSMEYGYTF
D: -; J: TRBJ1-5; size: -; V: TRBV24-1; DNA: TGTGCCACCAGGGCATCAAGGGGGGGGCCCCAGCATTTT; CDR3: CATRASRGGPQHF
D: -; J: TRBJ1-4; size: -; V: TRBV19; DNA: TGTGCCAGTAGTATAGCCCCCGGAAGGGAAAAACTGTTTTTT; CDR3: CASSIAPGREKLFF
D: -; J: TRBJ2-1; size: -; V: TRBV19; DNA: TGTGCCAGTAAAATTGCGCCTACGCCATACAATGAGCAGTTCTTC; CDR3: CASKIAPTPYNEQFF
D: -; J: TRBJ2-5; size: -; V: TRBV7-4; DNA: TGTGCCAGCAGCTTTGGGGCACGGGCGGGGGAGACCCAGTACTTC; CDR3: CASSFGARAGETQYF
D: -; J: TRBJ2-5; size: -; V: TRBV6-1; DNA: TGTGCCAGCAGTGAAGGAGGACTGCAAGAGACCCAGTACTTC; CDR3: CASSEGGLQETQYF
D: TRBD2; J: TRBJ2-3; size: once; V: TRBV19; DNA: TGTGCCAGTAGTATAGGTCGACTAGCGGGAAGGTCTGCAGATACGCAGTATTTT; CDR3: CASSIGRLAGRSADTQYF
D: TRBD1; J: TRBJ1-1; size: few; V: TRBV11-2; DNA: TGTGCCAGCAGCTTCGGGACAGGGGCCGCTTTCTTT; CDR3: CASSFGTGAAFF
D: TRBD1; J: TRBJ2-7; size: -; V: TRBV25-1; DNA: TGTGCCAGCAGTGAGTGGACAGGGGGGACCTACGAGCAGTACTTC; CDR3: CASSEWTGGTYEQYF
D: -; J: TRBJ2-5; size: -; V: TRBV19; DNA: TGTGCCAGTAAGGGGGGGGCTACAGAGACCCAGTACTTC; CDR3: CASKGGATETQYF
D: -; J: TRBJ2-5; size: -; V: TRBV6-2/TRBV6-3; DNA: TGTGCCAGCAGTTATGGATTTGGCGGGGAGACCCAGTACTTC; CDR3: CASSYGFGGETQYF
D: -; J: TRBJ2-5; size: -; V: TRBV27; DNA: TGTGCCAGCAGACCCCCCTGGGGGAGTAATTCGGAGACCCAGTACTTC; CDR3: CASRPPWGSNSETQYF
D: -; J: TRBJ1-1; size: -; V: TRBV12-3/TRBV12-4; DNA: TGTGCCAGCAGTTTCGACCCGGGTATCACTGAAGCTTTCTTT; CDR3: CASSFDPGITEAFF
D: TRBD1; J: TRBJ2-7; size: -; V: TRBV6-2/TRBV6-3; DNA: TGTGCCAGCAGGACCGAGGACAGGCCGCTCTACGAGCAGTACTTC; CDR3: CASRTEDRPLYEQYF
D: -; J: TRBJ1-2; size: -; V: TRBV7-2; DNA: TGTGCCAGCAGCTGGGAGAAGACCTATGGCTACACCTTC; CDR3: CASSWEKTYGYTF
D: TRBD2; J: TRBJ2-1; size: -; V: TRBV6-2/TRBV6-3; DNA: TGTGCCAGCAGTGTGACTAGCGGGGGCCGCAATCAGTTCTTC; CDR3: CASSVTSGGRNQFF
D: TRBD1; J: TRBJ1-1; size: -; V: TRBV28; DNA: TGTGCCAGCAGTTTAGACAGGGGAATCGAAGCTTTCTTT; CDR3: CASSLDRGIEAFF
D: -; J: TRBJ1-1; size: few; V: TRBV7-2; DNA: TGTGCCAGCAGCTTTATCGACAGGGAAGCTTTCTTT; CDR3: CASSFIDREAFF
D: -; J: TRBJ1-5; size: -; V: TRBV6-1; DNA: TGTGCCAGCAGGACAGCAAGTCAGCCCCAGCATTTT; CDR3: CASRTASQPQHF
D: -; J: TRBJ1-1; size: -; V: TRBV7-9; DNA: TGTGCCAGCAGCTTAATCACCAGAGAAGCTTTCTTT; CDR3: CASSLITREAFF
D: -; J: TRBJ2-5; size: -; V: TRBV28; DNA: TGTGCCAGCACCGTGGGAAATGGGGAGACCCAGTACTTC; CDR3: CASTVGNGETQYF
D: -; J: TRBJ1-5; size: -; V: TRBV10-3; DNA: TGTGCCATCAGTGAAGAAAGGGGGAACAATCAGCCCCAGCATTTT; CDR3: CAISEERGNNQPQHF
D: -; J: TRBJ2-7; size: many; V: TRBV7-8; DNA: TGTGCCAGCAGCAACTACGAGCAGTACTTC; CDR3: CASSNYEQYF
D: TRBD2; J: TRBJ2-5; size: many; V: TRBV7-2; DNA: TGTGCCAGCAGCTCCCTAGCGCCTAGCGGGAGGTCGGAGACCCAGTACTTC; CDR3: CASSSLAPSGRSETQYF
D: -; J: TRBJ2-3; size: -; V: TRBV15; DNA: TGTGCCACCAGCAGACAGGGACCAGATACGCAGTATTTT; CDR3: CATSRQGPDTQYF
D: TRBD2; J: TRBJ2-3; size: few; V: TRBV5-1; DNA: TGCGCCAGCAGCTTGGTGGCGGGAGGAACCACAGATACGCAGTATTTT; CDR3: CASSLVAGGTTDTQYF
D: TRBD1; J: TRBJ1-2; size: few; V: TRBV7-2; DNA: TGTGCCAGCAGCTTCGGACAGGGCGTCTATGGCTACACCTTC; CDR3: CASSFGQGVYGYTF
D: TRBD2; J: TRBJ2-1; size: few; V: TRBV7-6; DNA: TGTGCCAGCAGCTCACCTACTAGCGGGAGTTACAATGAGCAGTTCTTC; CDR3: CASSSPTSGSYNEQFF
D: -; J: TRBJ2-1; size: -; V: TRBV7-9; DNA: TGTGCCAGCAGCACCCCCGGGGCTACCTACAATGAGCAGTTCTTC; CDR3: CASSTPGATYNEQFF
D: -; J: TRBJ1-5; size: -; V: TRBV27; DNA: TGTGCCAGCAGTCCTCACACGGGTAGCAATCAGCCCCAGCATTTT; CDR3: CASSPHTGSNQPQHF
D: -; J: TRBJ2-2; size: -; V: TRBV10-3; DNA: TGTGCCATCAGGGGTGCTGCGACCGCGAACACCGGGGAGCTGTTTTTT; CDR3: CAIRGAATANTGELFF
D: TRBD2; J: TRBJ2-1; size: -; V: TRBV6-2/TRBV6-3; DNA: TGTGCCAGCAGTTACAGGACTAGCGCCCTCATTAACAATGAGCAGTTCTTC; CDR3: CASSYRTSALINNEQFF
D: -; J: TRBJ2-1; size: -; V: TRBV19; DNA: TGTGCCAGTAGTATAGAATTGCAGAGACCCTACAATGAGCAGTTCTTC; CDR3: CASSIELQRPYNEQFF
D: -; J: TRBJ2-4; size: few; V: TRBV19; DNA: TGTGCCAGTAGTACGTCAGGGACCAAAAACATTCAGTACTTC; CDR3: CASSTSGTKNIQYF
D: -; J: TRBJ1-2; size: -; V: TRBV11-2; DNA: TGTGCCAGCAGCTCCAGGGGCGCAATTAACTATGGCTACACCTTC; CDR3: CASSSRGAINYGYTF
D: TRBD1; J: TRBJ2-1; size: -; V: TRBV6-2/TRBV6-3; DNA: TGTGCCAGCGTATACAGGGGCCGGGATGAGCAGTTCTTC; CDR3: CASVYRGRDEQFF
D: -; J: TRBJ1-2; size: -; V: TRBV5-6; DNA: TGTGCCAGCAGCGTCCAACAGGGCTACTATGGCTACACCTTC; CDR3: CASSVQQGYYGYTF
D: -; J: TRBJ2-7; size: -; V: TRBV28; DNA: TGTGCCAGCAGTCAGGCCGGCCGCTACGAGCAGTACTTC; CDR3: CASSQAGRYEQYF
D: TRBD1; J: TRBJ1-2; size: few; V: TRBV12-3/TRBV12-4; DNA: TGTGCCAGCAGTTCACGACAGGGGTTAGGCACCTTC; CDR3: CASSSRQGLGTF
D: -; J: TRBJ2-6; size: -; V: TRBV19; DNA: TGTGCCAGTAGCGTAAGTGGGGCCAACGTCCTGACTTTC; CDR3: CASSVSGANVLTF
D: -; J: TRBJ1-1; size: -; V: TRBV20-1; DNA: TGCAGTGCTAGAGCTTGGGGGATACAAGCTTTCTTT; CDR3: CSARAWGIQAFF
D: -; J: TRBJ2-3; size: -; V: TRBV7-2; DNA: TGTGCCAGCAGCTTAACGGTGCGAGATACGCAGTATTTT; CDR3: CASSLTVRDTQYF